This T cell receptor beta chain was profiled in a study of cytomegalovirus exposure and HLA in healthy donors. Overall study results and limits: An Asian-associated ancestry cluster reportedly showed fewer N-insertions than the roughly 700-donor mean in a later analysis. Later on, analysis showed that most CMV-associated TCR beta chains appeared to be HLA-restricted. The authors later linked a missense DCLRE1C variant to TCR beta V- and J-gene trimming.

Between the trimmed V and J ends, which lost 4 bases and 2 bases, there was a span of 9 bases. CDR1 and CDR2 (germline): LNHDA, SQIVND (reference sequence). This CDR3 comprises 13 residues. Of note for this clone: No antigen is known for it.

Primers: 60 Vbeta forward and 13 Jbeta reverse. The data were produced by immunoSEQ multiplex PCR, yet TCRdb's version contains in-frame clones alone and is incomplete. There are more than 95,000 clones in the sample; 65% to 75% occur only once, and 13% to 15% lies in the top ten. The sequence came from a woman aged 65 to 85 in good health and CMV-seropositive. The chain uses TRBV19 and TRBJ2-7; perhaps TRBD1 as D (5 bases). The specimen was PBMCs. The CDR3 DNA reads TGTGCCAGTAGTACCAGGGTTACCTACGAGCAGTACTTC. This gives the protein CASSTRVTYEQYF.